Presented here are 4 T cell receptor beta chains from one specimen sequenced in a study of T cells in Graves' hyperthyroidism and ophthalmopathy (dated by TCRdb to about 2019). Library preparation employed multiplex PCR. The sequencer was an Illumina HiSeq 2000. TCR beta CDR3 regions were amplified from RNA transcripts. A first-round RT-PCR of the TCR CDR3 used the HTBI primer set with the Qiagen OneStep RT-PCR kit. TCRdb applied fastp at Q25 and MiXCR to the public reads, then kept only in-frame beta chains. One record per CDR3 amino acid sequence lists the most common genes and DNA. Present in this sample are over 700,000 distinct CDR3 sequences, 38% of which were seen just once. 7.5% to 9.5% of the sample is in the top ten clones. Material: blood. The receptors shown here come from a man in his late teens or twenties with Graves' hyperthyroidism.

The chain combines TRBV12-3 or TRBV12-4 with TRBJ2-7, with D perhaps being TRBD1 or TRBD2 (5 bases each). V lost 7 bases to trimming and J lost 1 base, with 14 bases between them. The CDR3 extends over 14 amino acids. The CDR3 DNA follows: TGTGCCAGCACCCCCGAGGGGACGTCCTACGAGCAGTACTTC. This gives the protein CASTPEGTSYEQYF.

This clonotype was recorded only once. The V gene is TRBV10-3, the J gene TRBJ2-7, with D maybe TRBD2 (6 bases). CDR1 is ENHRY and CDR2 is SYGVKD in the germline V gene. The CDR3 consists of 15 residues. The V and J ends lost 10 bases and 2 bases respectively, with 21 bases between them. For the CDR3, the DNA is TGTGCCAGCATCGAAGGAGCGGGCCCACCCTACGAGCAGTACTTC. This translates into CASIEGAGPPYEQYF.

V and J are TRBV12-3 or TRBV12-4 and TRBJ2-2; 7 bases are shared with TRBD1. This CDR3 has 14 residues. Losses at the gene ends were 6 bases for V and 6 bases for J; bases not matched to a gene: 7. The CDR3 bases are TGTGCCAGCAGACAGCAGGGGGTTGCCGGGGAGCTGTTTTTT. Amino acid sequence: CASRQQGVAGELFF.

This clonotype has at least ten counts. The chain is built from TRBV19 and TRBJ1-1; no firm D call. Germline V CDR1 and CDR2: LNHDA, SQIVND (reference sequence). Trimming cost V 7 bases and J 4 bases, with 19 bases left between them. The CDR3 contains 15 residues. This CDR3 is CASTWDRRRVTEAFF. CDR3 bases: TGTGCCAGTACCTGGGATCGGCGTCGGGTCACTGAAGCTTTCTTT.